What follows is one T cell receptor beta chain and its context. This sample stems from a study of T cell clonotyping in hematopoietic cell transplantation. Overall study: Cytoreduction preceded collection of pretransplant recipient samples.

The sample's time point: recipient sample about 28 days before transplant, after cytoreduction. Sequencing used immunoSEQ multiplex PCR; TCRdb keeps in-frame clones, though not all of them. This sample yields around 24,000 clones, of which around 83% are seen a single time; approximately 24% belongs to the top ten. Germline lookup yields CDR1 MGHRA and CDR2 YSYEKL. V lost 5 bases and J lost 2; bases outside the gene matches: 5. CDR3 length equals 16 residues. This sequence originates from a woman in her sixties with acute myeloid leukemia. Some clones in this sample may be carry-over from other donors' samples. The chain is built from TRBV4-1 and TRBJ2-5, with 13 bases matching TRBD2. This specimen was peripheral blood mononuclear cells, taken before stem cell transplant. The CDR3 sequence: CASSARLAGGQETQYF. CDR3 DNA: TGCGCCAGCAGCGCCAGACTAGCGGGGGGACAAGAGACCCAGTACTTC.